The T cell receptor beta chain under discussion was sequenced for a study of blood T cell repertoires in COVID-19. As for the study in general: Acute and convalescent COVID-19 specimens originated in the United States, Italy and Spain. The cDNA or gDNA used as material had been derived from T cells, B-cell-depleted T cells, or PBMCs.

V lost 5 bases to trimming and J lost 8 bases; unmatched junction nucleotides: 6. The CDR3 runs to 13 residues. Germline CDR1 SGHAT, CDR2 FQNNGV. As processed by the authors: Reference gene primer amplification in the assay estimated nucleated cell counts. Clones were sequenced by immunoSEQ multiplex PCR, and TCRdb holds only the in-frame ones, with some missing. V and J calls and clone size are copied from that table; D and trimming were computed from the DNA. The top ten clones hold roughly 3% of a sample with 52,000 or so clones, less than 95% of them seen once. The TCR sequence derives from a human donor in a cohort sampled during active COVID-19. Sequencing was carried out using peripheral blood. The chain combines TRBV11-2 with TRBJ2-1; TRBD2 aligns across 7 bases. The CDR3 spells CASSPGTNYEQFF. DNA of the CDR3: TGTGCCAGCAGCCCAGGGACTAACTATGAGCAGTTCTTC. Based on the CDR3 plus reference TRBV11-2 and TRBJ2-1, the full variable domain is EAGVAQSPRYKIIEKRQSVAFWCNPISGHATLYWYQQILGQGPKLLIQFQNNGVVDDSQLPKDRFSAERLKGVDSTLKIQPAKLEDSAVYLCASSPGTNYEQFFGPGTRLTVL.